This TCR beta chain was recorded in a study of T-cell reconstitution after alpha-beta-depleted transplantation in children. Study-level results: Reportedly, alpha-beta T cells present about two months post-transplant originated from several hundred expanded clones of graft origin. Newly produced T cells mostly accounted for T-cell counts and diversity one year post-transplant.

This clonotype has a count of ten or more. What it binds is not known. Unique molecular identifiers were incorporated into the prepared TCRbeta library. From the PCR reads, TCRdb called clonotypes with MiXCR, one entry per CDR3 protein. The profile shows some 200,000 distinct CDR3 sequences, under 8.5% of them singletons. Sequenced here: PBMCs, mostly from graft donor cells, sampled 360 days after TCRalphabeta/CD19-depleted stem cell transplant. This receptor was identified in a male patient between 2 and 10 years old who had a stem cell transplant for acute myeloid leukemia, so the T cells may come from the graft donor.

CDR3 nucleotides: TGCGCCAGCAGCCGACAGGGATTGGAAGAGACCCAGTACTTC. Amino acid sequence: CASSRQGLEETQYF. The chain has TRBV5-1 and TRBJ2-5; 7 bases are a match to TRBD1. In germline, CDR1 is SGHRS, CDR2 YFSETQ. After removal of 4 bases from V and 3 bases from J, the junction contained 6 bases not matched to a gene. The CDR3 spans 14 residues.